This T cell receptor (beta chain) was identified during a study of T cell responses to AZD1222 COVID-19 vaccine. This table comes from immunoSEQ multiplex PCR, and its TCRdb copy is limited to in-frame clones, with some not included. This table has some 120,000 clones, more than 70% appearing once. This clone was seen a single time. This CDR3 is 15 amino acids long. The sequence derives from an adult in good health. V and J are TRBV21-1 and TRBJ1-6. TRBV21-1 is classified as a pseudogene. Sequences were derived from peripheral blood, sampled on day 0 of AZD1222 vaccination. The CDR3 protein is CASSNRPALGSPLHF. The CDR3 DNA reads as TGTGCCAGCAGCAACCGACCCGCCCTGGGTTCACCCCTCCACTTT.